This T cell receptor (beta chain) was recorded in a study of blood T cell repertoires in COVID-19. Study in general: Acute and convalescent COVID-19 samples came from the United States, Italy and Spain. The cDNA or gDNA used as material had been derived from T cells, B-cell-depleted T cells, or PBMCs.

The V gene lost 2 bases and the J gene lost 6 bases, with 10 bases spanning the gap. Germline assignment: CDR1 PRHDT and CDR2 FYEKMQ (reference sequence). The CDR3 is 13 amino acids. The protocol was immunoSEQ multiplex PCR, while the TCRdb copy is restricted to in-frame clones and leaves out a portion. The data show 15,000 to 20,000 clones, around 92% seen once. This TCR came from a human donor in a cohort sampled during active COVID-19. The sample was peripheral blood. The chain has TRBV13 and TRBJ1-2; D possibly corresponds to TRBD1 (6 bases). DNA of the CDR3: TGTGCCAGCAGCTTACTCCAGGGGAATGGCTACACCTTC. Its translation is CASSLLQGNGYTF.